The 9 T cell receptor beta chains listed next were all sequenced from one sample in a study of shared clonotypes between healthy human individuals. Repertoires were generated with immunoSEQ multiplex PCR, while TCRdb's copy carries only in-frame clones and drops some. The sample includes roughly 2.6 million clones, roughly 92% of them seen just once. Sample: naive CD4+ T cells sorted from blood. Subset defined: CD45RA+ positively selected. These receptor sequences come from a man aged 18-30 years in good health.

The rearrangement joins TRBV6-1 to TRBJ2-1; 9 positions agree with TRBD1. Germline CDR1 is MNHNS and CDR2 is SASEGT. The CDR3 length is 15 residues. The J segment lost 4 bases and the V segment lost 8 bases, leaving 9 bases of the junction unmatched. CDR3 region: CASHPGTGYYNEQFF. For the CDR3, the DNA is TGTGCCAGCCACCCCGGGACAGGGTATTACAATGAGCAGTTCTTC.

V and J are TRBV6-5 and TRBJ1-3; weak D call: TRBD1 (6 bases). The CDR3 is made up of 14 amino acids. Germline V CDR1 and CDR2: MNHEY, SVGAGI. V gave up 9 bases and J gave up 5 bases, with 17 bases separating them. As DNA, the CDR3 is TGTGCCAGTTGGGCCTCCAGGGACAGAAACACCATATATTTT. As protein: CASWASRDRNTIYF.

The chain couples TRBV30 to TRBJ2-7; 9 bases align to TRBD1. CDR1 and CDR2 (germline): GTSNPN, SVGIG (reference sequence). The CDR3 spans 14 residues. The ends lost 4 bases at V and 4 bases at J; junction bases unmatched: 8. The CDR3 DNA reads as TGTGCCTGGACCGGGACAGGGAGTACTTACGAGCAGTACTTC. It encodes CAWTGTGSTYEQYF.

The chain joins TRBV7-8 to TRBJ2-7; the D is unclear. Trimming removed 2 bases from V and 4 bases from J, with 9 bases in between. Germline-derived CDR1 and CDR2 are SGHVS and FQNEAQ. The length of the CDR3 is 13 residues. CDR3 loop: CASSLRYAYEQYF. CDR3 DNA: TGTGCCAGCAGCTTAAGATATGCGTACGAGCAGTACTTC.

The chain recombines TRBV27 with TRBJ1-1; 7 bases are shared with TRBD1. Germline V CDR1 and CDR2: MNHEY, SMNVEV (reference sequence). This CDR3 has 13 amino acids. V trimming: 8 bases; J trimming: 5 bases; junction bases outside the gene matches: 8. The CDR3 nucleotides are TGTGCCAGCTCCCCGACAGGGAGGACTGAAGCTTTCTTT. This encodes CASSPTGRTEAFF.

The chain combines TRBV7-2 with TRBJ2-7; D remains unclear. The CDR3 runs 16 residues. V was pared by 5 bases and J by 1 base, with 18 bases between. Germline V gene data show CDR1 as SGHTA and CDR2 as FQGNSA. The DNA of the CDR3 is TGTGCCAGCAGCCCCCTCGGGCGCATTTCGTCCTACGAGCAGTACTTC. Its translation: CASSPLGRISSYEQYF.

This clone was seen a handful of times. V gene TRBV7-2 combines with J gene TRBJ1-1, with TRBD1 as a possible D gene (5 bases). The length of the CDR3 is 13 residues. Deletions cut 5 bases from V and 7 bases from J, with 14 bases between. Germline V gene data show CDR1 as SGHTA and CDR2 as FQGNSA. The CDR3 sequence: CASSLQGSFEAFF. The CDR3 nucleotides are TGTGCCAGCAGCCTTCAGGGAAGTTTTGAAGCTTTCTTT.

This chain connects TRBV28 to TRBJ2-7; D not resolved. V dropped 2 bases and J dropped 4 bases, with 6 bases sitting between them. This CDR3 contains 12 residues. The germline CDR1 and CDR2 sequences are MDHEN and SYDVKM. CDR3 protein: CASSLPKYEQYF. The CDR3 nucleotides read TGTGCCAGCAGTTTACCAAAATACGAGCAGTACTTC.

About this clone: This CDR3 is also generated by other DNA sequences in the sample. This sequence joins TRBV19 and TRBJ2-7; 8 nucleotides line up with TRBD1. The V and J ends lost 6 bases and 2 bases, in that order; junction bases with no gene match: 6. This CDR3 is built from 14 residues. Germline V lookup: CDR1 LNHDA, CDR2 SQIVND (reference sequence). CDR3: CASRPTGGTYEQYF. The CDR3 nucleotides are TGTGCCAGTAGACCTACAGGGGGAACCTACGAGCAGTACTTC.